These 25 T cell receptor beta chains originate from one sample sequenced in a study of T cell responses to AZD1222 COVID-19 vaccine. The protocol was immunoSEQ multiplex PCR, while the TCRdb copy is restricted to in-frame clones and leaves out a portion. The table has 75,000 to 90,000 clones, around four fifths seen once. The sample was peripheral blood, taken on day 0 of AZD1222 vaccination. The receptors shown here come from an adult in good health.

The V and J genes are TRBV12-5 and TRBJ2-7; D uncertain. Germline V gene data show CDR1 as LGHNT and CDR2 as FRNRAP. The CDR3 totals 12 residues. V was trimmed by 5 bases and J by 2 bases, leaving 7 bases between them. The CDR3 sequence: CASGPWTYEQYF. CDR3 coding DNA: TGTGCTAGTGGTCCCTGGACCTACGAGCAGTACTTC.

This clone occurred a few times. The J gene is TRBJ2-3, the V gene TRBV5-4; no clear D. V lost 2 bases, J lost 0 bases, and 13 bases lay in between. This CDR3 is built from 16 residues. Per the germline V gene, CDR1 is SGHNT and CDR2 is YYREEE (reference sequence). The chain's CDR3 is CASSLGAAWSTDTQYF. Here the CDR3 DNA reads TGTGCCAGCAGCTTAGGCGCTGCCTGGAGCACAGATACGCAGTATTTT.

The rearrangement uses TRBV11-2 and TRBJ2-5, with D possibly called TRBD1 or TRBD2 (5 bases each). The CDR3 has 13 amino acids. CDR1 and CDR2 (germline): SGHAT, FQNNGV. The V end was cut by 1 base, the J end by 7 bases, with 10 bases between. As DNA, the CDR3 is TGTGCCAGCAGCTTAGTGGAGAGGGGGACCCAGTACTTC. Translating it yields CASSLVERGTQYF.

Written as DNA, the CDR3 is TGCGCCAGCAGCCAAGGAGGAACGGGCGGGGAGCTGTTTTTT. It codes for CASSQGGTGGELFF. The chain links TRBV4-1 to TRBJ2-2; D ambiguous. The CDR3 sequence is 14 residues long. Germline CDR1 reads MGHRA; CDR2 reads YSYEKL. V was trimmed by 1 base and J by 7 bases, leaving 10 bases between them.

This chain uses TRBV13 with TRBJ2-2; 7 bases align to TRBD2. CDR1 PRHDT and CDR2 FYEKMQ come from the germline V gene (reference sequence). J was trimmed by 6 bases and V by 5 bases; bases with no gene match: 6. The CDR3 is made up of 14 amino acids. CDR3: CASSRRLAPGELFF. The CDR3 bases are TGTGCCAGCAGCAGACGACTAGCCCCCGGGGAGCTGTTTTTT.

In its sample, this clone was seen a few times. The rearrangement uses TRBV7-2 and TRBJ2-6; no definite D call. V was pared by 3 bases and J by 2 bases, with 5 bases between. The germline CDR1 and CDR2 sequences are SGHTA and FQGNSA. The CDR3 sequence is 14 residues long. The CDR3 protein is CASSFSAGANVLTF. Written as DNA, the CDR3 is TGTGCCAGCAGCTTCAGCGCTGGGGCCAACGTCCTGACTTTC.

The chain links TRBV9 to TRBJ2-6; D remains unclear. Germline V CDR1 and CDR2: SGDLS, YYNGEE. Trimming left V 4 bases short and J 0 bases short, with 14 bases between. This CDR3 contains 17 residues. CDR3 bases: TGTGCCAGCAGCCCCACCATGGGTGTCTCTGGGGCCAACGTCCTGACTTTC. Amino acids: CASSPTMGVSGANVLTF.

The chain uses TRBV2 and TRBJ2-1, with D perhaps matching TRBD2 (5 bases). From germline, CDR1 is SNHLY and CDR2 FYNNEI. The CDR3 is 14 amino acids. Trimming removed 0 bases at V and 8 bases at J, with 11 bases between. The CDR3 loop is CASSEAGAGHEQFF. DNA for the CDR3: TGTGCCAGCAGTGAAGCGGGAGCAGGCCATGAGCAGTTCTTC.

The rearrangement links TRBV30 to TRBJ2-7; 7 positions agree with TRBD1. Germline CDR1 GTSNPN, CDR2 SVGIG (reference sequence). The length of the CDR3 is 11 residues. V shed 6 bases, J shed 2 bases, and the junction held 1 base outside the gene matches. The CDR3 protein is CACGQAYEQYF. The CDR3 coding sequence is TGTGCCTGCGGACAGGCCTACGAGCAGTACTTC.

This chain links TRBV5-1 with TRBJ2-2; weak D call: TRBD2 (6 bases). V lost 0 bases and J lost 5, with 14 bases in between. Germline assignment: CDR1 SGHRS and CDR2 YFSETQ. The CDR3 extends over 16 amino acids. CDR3 DNA: TGCGCCAGCAGCTTGGAGGCCGGGAGATTTACCGGGGAGCTGTTTTTT. Protein sequence: CASSLEAGRFTGELFF.

The CDR3 is CATKIHRDSYEQYF. The DNA for the CDR3 is TGTGCCACTAAGATTCACCGAGATTCCTACGAGCAGTACTTC. This chain links TRBV19 with TRBJ2-7; no firm D call. The germline V gene has CDR1 LNHDA and CDR2 SQIVND (reference sequence). The CDR3 has 14 amino acids. Trimming removed 10 bases from V and 1 base from J, with 17 bases in between.

The CDR3 coding sequence is TGTGCCAGCAGTGAAGCGGCACTAGCAGCCTTGAAGCAGTACTTC. This codes for CASSEAALAALKQYF. The rearrangement joins TRBV6-1 to TRBJ2-7; D might be TRBD2 (6 bases). The germline V gene encodes CDR1 MNHNS and CDR2 SASEGT. The CDR3 has 15 residues. The V end was cut by 0 bases, the J end by 8 bases, with 17 bases between.

The chain combines TRBV30 with TRBJ2-3; D is unresolved. Germline V gene lookup returns CDR1 GTSNPN and CDR2 SVGIG (reference sequence). This CDR3 comprises 15 residues. V was clipped by 0 bases and J by 0 bases, with 10 bases between them. CDR3 coding DNA: TGTGCCTGGAGTGTACAATCCCTTAGCACAGATACGCAGTATTTT. Translating it yields CAWSVQSLSTDTQYF.

The chain combines TRBV5-1 with TRBJ1-1; D is undetermined. V was pared by 0 bases and J by 1 base, with 7 bases between. This CDR3 comprises 14 residues. The germline CDR1 and CDR2 sequences are SGHRS and YFSETQ. The CDR3 protein is CASSLVSSNTEAFF. CDR3 DNA: TGCGCCAGCAGCTTGGTGAGCTCGAACACTGAAGCTTTCTTT. Based on the CDR3 plus reference TRBV5-1 and TRBJ1-1, the full variable domain is KAGVTQTPRYLIKTRGQQVTLSCSPISGHRSVSWYQQTPGQGLQFLFEYFSETQRNKGNFPGRFSGRQFSNSRSEMNVSTLELGDSALYLCASSLVSSNTEAFFGQGTRLTVV.

The chain carries TRBV6-2 or TRBV6-3 and TRBJ1-5; 10 bases are shared with TRBD1. This CDR3 contains 15 residues. V lost 4 bases to trimming and J lost 7 bases; unmatched junction nucleotides: 7. Germline V CDR1 and CDR2: MNHEY, SVGEGT. In nucleotides, the CDR3 is TGTGCCAGCAGTTTGGACAGGGGGAATTGGCAGCCCCAGCATTTT. Its translation is CASSLDRGNWQPQHF.

The V gene is TRBV10-1, the J gene TRBJ2-2, with 16 bases identical to TRBD2. This CDR3 spans 17 amino acids. With 6 bases clipped from V and 6 bases from J, the junction kept 7 bases outside the gene matches. Germline V lookup: CDR1 WNHNN, CDR2 SYGVQD (reference sequence). CDR3 sequence: CASSGTSGRADAGELFF. CDR3 coding DNA: TGCGCCAGCAGCGGGACTAGCGGGAGGGCCGACGCCGGGGAGCTGTTTTTT.

V and J are TRBV5-1 and TRBJ2-5, with a possible D match to TRBD2 (5 bases). Trimming removed 1 base from V and 1 base from J, with 14 bases in between. Per the germline V gene, CDR1 is SGHRS and CDR2 is YFSETQ. This CDR3 has 16 amino acids. The chain's CDR3 is CASSLSFGSGQETQYF. CDR3 bases: TGCGCCAGCAGCTTGTCTTTTGGGAGCGGCCAAGAGACCCAGTACTTC.

This clone was recorded only once. The rearrangement joins TRBV15 to TRBJ1-4; D ambiguous. Germline CDR1 is LNHNV and CDR2 is YYDKDF (reference sequence). The V and J ends lost 0 bases and 10 bases respectively, with 6 bases between them. The CDR3 spans 12 residues. CDR3 sequence: CATSRDLAKLFF. CDR3 bases: TGTGCCACCAGCAGAGATTTGGCAAAACTGTTTTTT.

The rearrangement joins TRBV7-2 to TRBJ1-3; tentative D call: TRBD1 (5 bases). This CDR3 is 17 amino acids long. Germline-derived CDR1 and CDR2 are SGHTA and FQGNSA. The V and J ends lost 1 base and 0 bases respectively, with 13 bases between them. The CDR3 DNA is TGTGCCAGCAGCTTAGTTGCAGGGATGGCCTCTGGAAACACCATATATTTT. Encoded protein: CASSLVAGMASGNTIYF.

This clone came up a few times. The rearrangement uses TRBV19 and TRBJ1-2; perhaps TRBD1 as D (6 bases). The V end was cut by 3 bases, the J end by 1 base, with 9 bases between. This CDR3 has 14 residues. Germline loops: CDR1 LNHDA, CDR2 SQIVND (reference sequence). The CDR3 sequence is CASSIRGGNYGYTF. CDR3 sequence (DNA): TGTGCCAGTAGTATCCGAGGGGGTAACTATGGCTACACCTTC.

This chain links TRBV19 with TRBJ2-5; D may match TRBD1 or TRBD2 (6 bases each). The CDR3 has 16 amino acids. The germline V gene has CDR1 LNHDA and CDR2 SQIVND (reference sequence). Trimming cost V 3 bases and J 5 bases, with 19 bases left between them. The CDR3 region is CASSILRGGVGETQYF. The CDR3 bases are TGTGCCAGTAGTATTCTCAGGGGAGGAGTTGGGGAGACCCAGTACTTC.

The chain recombines TRBV6-5 with TRBJ2-2; D gene unclear. In germline, CDR1 is MNHEY, CDR2 SVGAGI. The CDR3 length is 13 residues. Trimming took 4 bases from V and 6 from J, leaving 9 bases between them. DNA for the CDR3: TGTGCCAGCAGTTCCCCCTTCCCCGGGGAGCTGTTTTTT. Translation gives CASSSPFPGELFF.

This chain connects TRBV7-6 to TRBJ2-7; 8 nucleotides match TRBD1. Trimming took 1 base from V and 2 from J; bases not matched to a gene: 1. This CDR3 contains 14 residues. CDR1 is SGHVS, CDR2 FNYEAQ, per germline. In DNA, the CDR3 is TGTGCCAGCAGCTTAGGACAGGGGACCTACGAGCAGTACTTC. Its translation is CASSLGQGTYEQYF. The variable domain in full, completed from reference TRBV7-6 and TRBJ2-7, reads GAGVSQSPRYKVTKRGQDVALRCDPISGHVSLYWYRQALGQGPEFLTYFNYEAQQDKSGLPNDRFSAERPEGSISTLTIQRTEQRDSAMYRCASSLGQGTYEQYFGPGTRLTVT.

V usage is TRBV7-8 and J usage is TRBJ2-1, with D hard to call. Trimming pared 5 bases from V and 4 bases from J, leaving 15 bases between. The CDR3 is made up of 15 amino acids. The germline gives CDR1 SGHVS, CDR2 FQNEAQ. CDR3 coding DNA: TGTGCCAGCAGCACTACGACTCTTGGATACAATGAGCAGTTCTTC. It is translated as CASSTTTLGYNEQFF.

The chain combines TRBV3-1 (or the pseudogene TRBV3-2) with TRBJ2-5; a weak D match, TRBD2 (6 bases). CDR1 LGHDT and CDR2 YNNKEL come from the germline V gene (reference sequence). V gave up 4 bases and J gave up 5 bases, with 17 bases separating them. The CDR3 sequence is 15 residues long. The CDR3 is CASSPSGTASETQYF. The CDR3 region has the DNA TGTGCCAGCAGCCCCTCAGGGACTGCAAGCGAGACCCAGTACTTC.